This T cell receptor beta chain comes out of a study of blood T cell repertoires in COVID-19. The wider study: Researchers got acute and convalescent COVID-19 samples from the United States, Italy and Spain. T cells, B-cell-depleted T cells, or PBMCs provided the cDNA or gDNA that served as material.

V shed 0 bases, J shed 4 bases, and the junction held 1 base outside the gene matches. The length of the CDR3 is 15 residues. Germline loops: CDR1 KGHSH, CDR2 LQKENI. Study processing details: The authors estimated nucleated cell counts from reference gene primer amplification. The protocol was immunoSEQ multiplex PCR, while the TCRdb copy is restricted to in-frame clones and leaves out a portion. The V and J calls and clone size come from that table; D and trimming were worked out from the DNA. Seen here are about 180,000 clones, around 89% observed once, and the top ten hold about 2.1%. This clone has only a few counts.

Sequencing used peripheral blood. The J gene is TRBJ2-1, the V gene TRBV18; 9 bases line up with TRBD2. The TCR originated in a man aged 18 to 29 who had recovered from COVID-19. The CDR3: CASSPPGLAYNEQFF. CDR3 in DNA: TGTGCCAGCTCACCACCGGGACTAGCTTACAATGAGCAGTTCTTC. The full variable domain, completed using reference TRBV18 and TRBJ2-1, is NAGVMQNPRHLVRRRGQEARLRCSPMKGHSHVYWYRQLPEEGLKFMVYLQKENIIDESGMPKERFSAEFPKEGPSILRIQQVVRGDSAAYFCASSPPGLAYNEQFFGPGTRLTVL.